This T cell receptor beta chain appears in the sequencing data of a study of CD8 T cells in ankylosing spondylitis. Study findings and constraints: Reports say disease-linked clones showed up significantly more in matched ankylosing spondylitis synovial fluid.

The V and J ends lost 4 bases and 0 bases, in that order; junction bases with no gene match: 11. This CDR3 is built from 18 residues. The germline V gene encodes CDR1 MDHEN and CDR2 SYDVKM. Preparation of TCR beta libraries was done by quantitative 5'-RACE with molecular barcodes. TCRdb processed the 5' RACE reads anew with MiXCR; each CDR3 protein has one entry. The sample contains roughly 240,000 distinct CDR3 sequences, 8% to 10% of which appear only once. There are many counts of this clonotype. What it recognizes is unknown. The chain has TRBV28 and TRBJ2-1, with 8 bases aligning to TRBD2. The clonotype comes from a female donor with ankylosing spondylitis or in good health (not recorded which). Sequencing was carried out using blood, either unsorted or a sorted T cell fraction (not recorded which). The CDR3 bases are TGTGCCAGCAGTTCCGCCGGGACTAGTTTCAGCTCCTACAATGAGCAGTTCTTC. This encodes CASSSAGTSFSSYNEQFF. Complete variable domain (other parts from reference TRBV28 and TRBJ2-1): DVKVTQSSRYLVKRTGEKVFLECVQDMDHENMFWYRQDPGLGLRLIYFSYDVKMKEKGDIPEGYSVSREKKERFSLILESASTNQTSMYLCASSSAGTSFSSYNEQFFGPGTRLTVL.